Listed here are 26 T cell receptor beta chains from one sample, sequenced in a study of OX40 agonist ivuxolimab in advanced cancers. The repertoire was sequenced with immunoSEQ multiplex PCR; TCRdb's copy has only in-frame clones and lacks some. The sample holds 50,000 to 65,000 clones, around 88% seen once. The source was CD4+ or CD8+ T cells sorted from blood, collected in a trial of the OX40 agonist ivuxolimab. The receptor set was obtained from an adult with an advanced solid tumor such as melanoma, head and neck, liver or kidney cancer.

V and J are TRBV13 and TRBJ1-1, with unresolved D. CDR1 is PRHDT, CDR2 FYEKMQ, per germline (reference sequence). V dropped 5 bases and J dropped 4 bases, with 11 bases sitting between them. CDR3 size: 13 residues. Here the CDR3 DNA reads TGTGCCAGCAGCCAAACCCGCAGCACTGAAGCTTTCTTT. Residues: CASSQTRSTEAFF.

The chain joins TRBV5-1 to TRBJ1-2; 8 bases map to TRBD1. Germline-derived CDR1 and CDR2 are SGHRS and YFSETQ. This CDR3 contains 12 residues. V lost 4 bases, J lost 6 bases, and 2 bases stayed unmatched. Written as DNA, the CDR3 is TGCGCCAGCAGCGTGGACAGGGATGGCTACACCTTC. Translation gives CASSVDRDGYTF.

This clone has a single count. V usage is TRBV6-5 and J usage is TRBJ1-2; D gene ambiguous. The CDR3 has 14 residues. The V gene's germline CDR1 is MNHEY and CDR2 SVGAGI. The ends were cut back, 6 bases at V and 3 bases at J, with 14 bases in the middle. The CDR3 DNA is TGTGCCAGCAGCTTCATCAACCGGGACTATGGCTACACCTTC. Its protein product is CASSFINRDYGYTF.

The V gene is TRBV5-1, the J gene TRBJ2-3; the match to TRBD1 covers 10 bases. The length of the CDR3 is 16 residues. Trimming took 4 bases from V and 3 from J; bases not matched to a gene: 8. CDR1 is SGHRS, CDR2 YFSETQ, per germline. CDR3 region: CASSASWDRGTDTQYF. CDR3 bases: TGCGCCAGCAGCGCGTCTTGGGACAGGGGAACAGATACGCAGTATTTT.

The gene calls are TRBV4-1 and TRBJ2-1; no clear D. The CDR3 is 16 amino acids. Germline V gene lookup returns CDR1 MGHRA and CDR2 YSYEKL. Between the trimmed V and J ends, which lost 4 bases and 6 bases, there was a span of 19 bases. CDR3 sequence reads: CASSPFPRSHSNEQFF. The CDR3 bases are TGCGCCAGCAGCCCCTTTCCCCGGTCTCATTCCAATGAGCAGTTCTTC.

This chain links TRBV4-1 with TRBJ1-3; 7 nucleotides match TRBD1. V was pared by 4 bases and J by 0 bases, with 6 bases of the junction left unmatched. Germline assignment: CDR1 MGHRA and CDR2 YSYEKL. The CDR3 spans 16 residues. The CDR3 is CASSPTDRASGNTIYF. CDR3 nucleotides: TGCGCCAGCAGCCCTACCGACAGGGCCTCTGGAAACACCATATATTTT.

This chain links TRBV12-1 with TRBJ1-5; the DNA was not used to check the table's D call, TRBD1. TRBV12-1 is an annotated pseudogene. This CDR3 comprises 17 residues. DNA for the CDR3: TGTGCCAGCAGCTTTGCTTGCCGGGACACGGGCAATCAGCCCCAGCATTTT. This sequence encodes CASSFACRDTGNQPQHF.

The V and J genes are TRBV2 and TRBJ1-4; D gene uncertain. Trimming took off 11 bases at V and 5 bases at J, with 12 bases between the two ends. Germline V lookup: CDR1 SNHLY, CDR2 FYNNEI. CDR3 length: 12 residues. The CDR3 loop reads CAGGLGNEKLFF. CDR3 DNA sequence: TGTGCCGGAGGATTAGGGAATGAAAAACTGTTTTTT.

J is TRBJ2-2 and V is TRBV15; D gene uncertain. The CDR3 consists of 14 residues. Trimming pared 2 bases from V and 4 bases from J, leaving 8 bases between. Germline V CDR1 and CDR2: LNHNV, YYDKDF (reference sequence). CDR3 region: CATSRPPGTGELFF. DNA for the CDR3: TGTGCCACCAGCAGACCCCCGGGCACCGGGGAGCTGTTTTTT.

The chain employs TRBV9 and TRBJ1-1; D uncertain. The CDR3 runs to 15 residues. The germline V and J ends were trimmed by 4 bases and 5 bases, with 18 bases remaining between them. Germline assignment: CDR1 SGDLS and CDR2 YYNGEE. CDR3 DNA sequence: TGTGCCAGCAGCCCCCAGAGCTACCGAGGGACTGAAGCTTTCTTT. Its protein product is CASSPQSYRGTEAFF.

This sequence joins TRBV4-1 and TRBJ2-1; perhaps D is TRBD1 or TRBD2 (6 bases each). Per the germline V gene, CDR1 is MGHRA and CDR2 is YSYEKL. The CDR3 is 15 amino acids. The germline V and J ends were trimmed by 3 bases and 4 bases, with 13 bases remaining between them. In DNA, the CDR3 is TGCGCCAGCAGCCAGGCGGGACATAGATACAATGAGCAGTTCTTC. Protein: CASSQAGHRYNEQFF.

The chain employs TRBV2 and TRBJ1-3; possibly TRBD1 for D (6 bases). Germline loops: CDR1 SNHLY, CDR2 FYNNEI. This CDR3 region has 14 residues. V was cut by 6 bases and J by 1 base, with 10 bases left in between. CDR3 coding DNA: TGTGCCAGCAGCCACGACAGGTCTGGAAACACCATATATTTT. Its protein product is CASSHDRSGNTIYF.

The genes are TRBV28 and TRBJ1-5, with 9 nucleotides matching TRBD1. V dropped 6 bases and J dropped 6; count of bases not matched to a gene: 6. The CDR3 totals 14 residues. Germline CDR1 reads MDHEN; CDR2 reads SYDVKM. The CDR3, as DNA: TGTGCCAGCAGCCCGGGACAGGGAAGTCAGCCCCAGCATTTT. This gives the protein CASSPGQGSQPQHF.

V and J are TRBV9 and TRBJ1-1; no definite D call. The V gene's germline CDR1 is SGDLS and CDR2 YYNGEE. V was cut by 0 bases and J by 1 base, with 10 bases left in between. This CDR3 region has 15 residues. In DNA form, the CDR3 reads TGTGCCAGCAGCGTAGTTGGGAGTTGGAACACTGAAGCTTTCTTT. It translates to CASSVVGSWNTEAFF.

The chain uses TRBV5-4 and TRBJ2-3, with D possibly TRBD2 on 6 matching bases. CDR1 and CDR2 from the germline V gene are SGHNT and YYREEE (reference sequence). This CDR3 spans 12 amino acids. V was shortened by 10 bases and J by 4 bases, with 13 bases between the two germline ends. The CDR3 DNA reads TGTGCCTTCCGGGCGGGATCAGATACGCAGTATTTT. It is translated as CAFRAGSDTQYF.

The DNA of the CDR3 is TGTGCCAGCAGTAGAGGGGACGGCAGCGGGGAGCTGTTTTTT. It is translated as CASSRGDGSGELFF. This chain joins TRBV28 and TRBJ2-2; D is perhaps TRBD1 or TRBD2 (5 bases each). The V and J ends lost 5 bases and 7 bases respectively, with 14 bases between them. Germline CDR1 is MDHEN and CDR2 is SYDVKM. This CDR3 has 14 residues.

This sequence joins TRBV7-8 and TRBJ1-1; D gene ambiguous. The CDR3 loop spans 16 amino acids. Germline values: CDR1 SGHVS, CDR2 FQNEAQ. With 0 bases removed from V and 7 bases from J, the gap between germline ends came to 18 bases. CDR3 sequence reads: CASSLALGWDIGEAFF. CDR3 bases: TGTGCCAGCAGCTTAGCGCTGGGTTGGGATATCGGTGAAGCTTTCTTT.

The V gene is TRBV5-1, the J gene TRBJ1-1; maybe TRBD1 (6 bases). This CDR3 spans 15 amino acids. Trimming pared 4 bases from V and 3 bases from J, leaving 16 bases between. Germline assignment: CDR1 SGHRS and CDR2 YFSETQ. The CDR3 coding sequence is TGCGCCAGCAGCGCCTGGGATAGGGGGGACACTGAAGCTTTCTTT. It is translated as CASSAWDRGDTEAFF.

V is TRBV5-1 and J is TRBJ2-7; D is unclear. CDR3 length equals 14 residues. CDR1 is SGHRS, CDR2 YFSETQ, per germline. The germline V and J ends were trimmed by 0 bases and 2 bases, with 9 bases remaining between them. CDR3 amino acids: CASSLDVTTYEQYF. In nucleotides, the CDR3 is TGCGCCAGCAGCTTGGATGTCACCACCTACGAGCAGTACTTC.

This chain links TRBV15 with TRBJ2-4; 11 nucleotides align to TRBD2. Germline V gene sequence: CDR1 LNHNV, CDR2 YYDKDF (reference sequence). V trimming: 2 bases; J trimming: 3 bases; junction bases outside the gene matches: 6. The CDR3 is 17 amino acids. The CDR3 reads CATSRKLAGADKNIQYF. CDR3 in DNA: TGTGCCACCAGCAGAAAACTAGCGGGAGCGGACAAAAACATTCAGTACTTC.

The gene calls are TRBV19 and TRBJ2-5, with TRBD1 matching 10 bases. V was clipped by 7 bases and J by 4 bases; unmatched bases: 9. The V gene's germline CDR1 is LNHDA and CDR2 SQIVND (reference sequence). This CDR3 has 15 amino acids. The CDR3 nucleotides read TGTGCCAGTACCAATACCCGGACAGGGGGAGAGACCCAGTACTTC. This sequence encodes CASTNTRTGGETQYF.

This chain uses TRBV6-5 with TRBJ1-2; 11 positions match TRBD1. The germline V gene encodes CDR1 MNHEY and CDR2 SVGAGI. The CDR3 sequence is 12 residues long. V lost 8 bases and J lost 7; bases outside the gene matches: 3. Written as DNA, the CDR3 is TGTGCCAGCGGACAGGGGGCGGCTGGCTACACCTTC. This sequence encodes CASGQGAAGYTF.

The rearrangement links TRBV5-1 to TRBJ1-1; no clear D gene. V lost 4 bases and J 0 bases, leaving 10 bases between the germline ends. The CDR3 runs to 14 residues. Germline V CDR1 and CDR2: SGHRS, YFSETQ. As DNA, the CDR3 is TGCGCCAGCAGCGCCCGCACCATGAACACTGAAGCTTTCTTT. Translated, it gives CASSARTMNTEAFF.

This clone was seen only once. This chain connects TRBV5-1 to TRBJ2-7, with 7 bases fitting TRBD1. The CDR3 length is 14 residues. Losses at the gene ends were 0 bases for V and 2 bases for J; bases not matched to a gene: 2. In germline, CDR1 is SGHRS, CDR2 YFSETQ. CDR3 loop: CASSLVGQTYEQYF. In DNA form, the CDR3 reads TGCGCCAGCAGCTTGGTGGGACAGACCTACGAGCAGTACTTC.

J is TRBJ1-5 and V is TRBV7-2; 7 bases are a match to TRBD1. The V segment lost 5 bases and the J segment 3 bases; nucleotides outside the gene matches: 4. The CDR3 loop spans 14 amino acids. Germline CDR1 SGHTA, CDR2 FQGNSA. Here the CDR3 DNA reads TGTGCCAGCAGCCCGGGACAGACCAATCAGCCCCAGCATTTT. Encoded protein: CASSPGQTNQPQHF.

The rearrangement links TRBV5-4 to TRBJ2-2; 11 positions match TRBD2. After removal of 1 base from V and 2 bases from J, the junction contained 4 bases not matched to a gene. The germline CDR1 and CDR2 sequences are SGHNT and YYREEE (reference sequence). The CDR3 runs to 17 residues. CDR3 nucleotide sequence: TGTGCCAGCAGCTTGCTAGCGGGGGGTCATAACACCGGGGAGCTGTTTTTT. Translation gives CASSLLAGGHNTGELFF.